The clone carrying this TCR beta chain was detected many times. TCRdb passed the 5' RACE reads through MiXCR, listing each CDR3 protein once. The sample carries 110,000 or so distinct CDR3 sequences, about a tenth recorded once. This record comes from a study of spatial heterogeneity in lung cancer. As for time point: blood at routine non-recurrence follow-up after resection. The CDR3 is 16 residues long. Per the germline V gene, CDR1 is SGHRS and CDR2 is YFSETQ. The V gene end was trimmed by 4 bases and the J gene end by 6 bases; junction bases not matched to a gene: 11. This clonotype originated in a female donor with early-stage non-small cell lung cancer. The sequences come from PBMCs, collected at follow-up. This sequence joins TRBV5-1 and TRBJ1-1; 11 bases match TRBD1. This chain's CDR3 is CASSRTGGAKTSEAFF. The CDR3 region has the DNA TGCGCCAGCAGCAGGACAGGGGGCGCAAAGACCTCTGAAGCTTTCTTT.